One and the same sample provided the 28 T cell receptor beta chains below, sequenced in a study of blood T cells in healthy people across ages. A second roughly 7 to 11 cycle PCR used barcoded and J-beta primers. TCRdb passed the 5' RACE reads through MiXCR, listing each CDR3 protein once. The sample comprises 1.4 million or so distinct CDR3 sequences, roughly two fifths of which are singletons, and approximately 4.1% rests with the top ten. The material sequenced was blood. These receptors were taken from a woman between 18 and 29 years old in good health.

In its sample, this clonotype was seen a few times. The CDR3 DNA follows: TGTGCCAGCTCGCAAGCGGTAGGCAATCAGCCCCAGCATTTT. Residues: CASSQAVGNQPQHF. The V and J genes are TRBV18 and TRBJ1-5, with D unclear. Trimming stripped 6 bases from V and 2 bases from J, with 11 bases between. This CDR3 contains 14 residues. Germline CDR1 reads KGHSH; CDR2 reads LQKENI.

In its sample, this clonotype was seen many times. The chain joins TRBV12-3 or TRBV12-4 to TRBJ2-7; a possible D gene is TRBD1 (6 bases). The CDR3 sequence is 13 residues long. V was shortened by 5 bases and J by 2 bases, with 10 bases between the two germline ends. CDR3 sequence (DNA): TGTGCCAGCAGTCTACGACAGGCCTACGAGCAGTACTTC. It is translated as CASSLRQAYEQYF.

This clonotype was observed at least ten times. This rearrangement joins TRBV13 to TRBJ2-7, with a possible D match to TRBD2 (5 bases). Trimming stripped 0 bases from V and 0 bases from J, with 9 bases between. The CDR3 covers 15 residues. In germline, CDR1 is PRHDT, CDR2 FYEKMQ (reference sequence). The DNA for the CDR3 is TGTGCCAGCAGCTTAGGAGGCGGGTTCTCCTACGAGCAGTACTTC. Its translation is CASSLGGGFSYEQYF.

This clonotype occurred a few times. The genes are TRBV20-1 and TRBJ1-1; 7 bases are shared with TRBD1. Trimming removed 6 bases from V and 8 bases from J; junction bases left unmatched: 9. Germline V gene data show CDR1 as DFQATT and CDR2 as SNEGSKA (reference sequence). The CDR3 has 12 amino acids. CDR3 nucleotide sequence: TGCAGTGCCCAGGGGGGGGGGTCAGAAGCTTTCTTT. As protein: CSAQGGGSEAFF.

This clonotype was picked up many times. The CDR3 sequence: CASSLVESSYNEQFF. The DNA for the CDR3 is TGTGCCAGCAGCTTAGTCGAGAGCTCCTACAATGAGCAGTTCTTC. The V gene is TRBV7-2, the J gene TRBJ2-1; no reliable D call. The CDR3 extends over 15 amino acids. The germline V gene has CDR1 SGHTA and CDR2 FQGNSA. Trimming took off 1 base at V and 0 bases at J, with 7 bases between the two ends.

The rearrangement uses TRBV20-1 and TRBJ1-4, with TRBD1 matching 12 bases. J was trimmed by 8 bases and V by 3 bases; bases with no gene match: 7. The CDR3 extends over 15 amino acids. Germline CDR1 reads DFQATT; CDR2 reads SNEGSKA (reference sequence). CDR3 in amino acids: CSARGQGAVGEKLFF. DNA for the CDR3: TGCAGTGCTAGGGGACAGGGGGCCGTGGGAGAAAAACTGTTTTTT.

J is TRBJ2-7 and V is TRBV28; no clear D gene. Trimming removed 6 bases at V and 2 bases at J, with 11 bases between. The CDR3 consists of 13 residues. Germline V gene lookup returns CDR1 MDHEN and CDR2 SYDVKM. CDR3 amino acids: CASRLRSPYEQYF. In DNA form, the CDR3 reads TGTGCCAGCAGGCTGAGGTCCCCCTACGAGCAGTACTTC.

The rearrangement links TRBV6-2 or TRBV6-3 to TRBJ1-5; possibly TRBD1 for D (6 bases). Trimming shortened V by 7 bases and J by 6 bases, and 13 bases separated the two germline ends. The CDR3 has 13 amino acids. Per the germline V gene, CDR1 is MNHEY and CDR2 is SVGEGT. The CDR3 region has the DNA TGTGCCAGCAACCAGGGGTTCAGTCAGCCCCAGCATTTT. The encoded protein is CASNQGFSQPQHF.

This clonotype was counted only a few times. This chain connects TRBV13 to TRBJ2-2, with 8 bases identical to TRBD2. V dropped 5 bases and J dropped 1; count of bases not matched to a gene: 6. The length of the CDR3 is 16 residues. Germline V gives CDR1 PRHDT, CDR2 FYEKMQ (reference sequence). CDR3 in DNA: TGTGCCAGCAGCGCTCCTAGCGGGCAGAACACCGGGGAGCTGTTTTTT. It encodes CASSAPSGQNTGELFF.

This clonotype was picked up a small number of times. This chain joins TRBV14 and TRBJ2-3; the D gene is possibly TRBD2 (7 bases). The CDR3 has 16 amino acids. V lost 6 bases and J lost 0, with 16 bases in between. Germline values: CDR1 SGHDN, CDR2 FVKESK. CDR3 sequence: CASRRRGGGSTDTQYF. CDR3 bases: TGTGCCAGCAGACGTCGTGGCGGGGGCAGCACAGATACGCAGTATTTT.

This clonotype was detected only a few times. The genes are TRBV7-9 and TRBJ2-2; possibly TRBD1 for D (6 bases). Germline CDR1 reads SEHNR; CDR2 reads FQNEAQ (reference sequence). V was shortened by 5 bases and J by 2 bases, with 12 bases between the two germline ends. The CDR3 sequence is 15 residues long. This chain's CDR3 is CASSPFGTNTGELFF. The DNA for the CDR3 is TGTGCCAGCAGCCCCTTTGGGACAAACACCGGGGAGCTGTTTTTT. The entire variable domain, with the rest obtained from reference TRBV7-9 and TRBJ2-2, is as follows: DTGVSQNPRHKITKRGQNVTFRCDPISEHNRLYWYRQTLGQGPEFLTYFQNEAQLEKSRLLSDRFSAERPKGSFSTLEIQRTEQGDSAMYLCASSPFGTNTGELFFGEGSRLTVL.

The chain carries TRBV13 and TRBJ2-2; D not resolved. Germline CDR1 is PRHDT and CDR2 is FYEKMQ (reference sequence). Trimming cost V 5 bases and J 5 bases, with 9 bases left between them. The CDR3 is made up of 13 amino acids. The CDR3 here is CASSVFLTGELFF. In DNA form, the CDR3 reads TGTGCCAGCAGCGTATTTCTAACCGGGGAGCTGTTTTTT.

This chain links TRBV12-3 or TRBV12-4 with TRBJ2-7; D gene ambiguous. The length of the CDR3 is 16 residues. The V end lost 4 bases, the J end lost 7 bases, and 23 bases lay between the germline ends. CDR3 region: CASSSAPPSASYEQYF. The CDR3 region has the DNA TGTGCCAGCAGTTCAGCGCCCCCCAGCGCCAGCTATGAGCAGTACTTC.

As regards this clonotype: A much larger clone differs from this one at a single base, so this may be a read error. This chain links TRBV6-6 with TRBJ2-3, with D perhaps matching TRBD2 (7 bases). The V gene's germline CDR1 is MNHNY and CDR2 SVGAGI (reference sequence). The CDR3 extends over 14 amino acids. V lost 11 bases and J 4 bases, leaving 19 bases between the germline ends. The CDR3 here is CAGAEGGESDTQYF. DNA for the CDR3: TGTGCCGGTGCAGAAGGGGGGGAATCAGATACGCAGTATTTT.

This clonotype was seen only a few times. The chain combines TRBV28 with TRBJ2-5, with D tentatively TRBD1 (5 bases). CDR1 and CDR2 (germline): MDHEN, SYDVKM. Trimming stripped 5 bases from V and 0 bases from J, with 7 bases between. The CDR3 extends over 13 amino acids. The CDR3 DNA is TGTGCCAGCAGTACAGGAGACCAAGAGACCCAGTACTTC. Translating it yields CASSTGDQETQYF.

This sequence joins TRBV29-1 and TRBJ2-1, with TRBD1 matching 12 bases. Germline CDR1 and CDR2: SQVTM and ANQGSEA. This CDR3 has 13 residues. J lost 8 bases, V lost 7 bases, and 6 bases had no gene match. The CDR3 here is CSAGTGGRYEQFF. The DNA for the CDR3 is TGCAGCGCTGGGACAGGGGGCCGCTATGAGCAGTTCTTC.

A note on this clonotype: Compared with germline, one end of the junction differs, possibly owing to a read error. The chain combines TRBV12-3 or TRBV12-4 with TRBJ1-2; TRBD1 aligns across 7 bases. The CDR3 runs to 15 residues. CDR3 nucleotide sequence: TGTGCCGGCAGTTTAGGTCAACAGGGGATCAATGGCTACACCTTC. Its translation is CAGSLGQQGINGYTF.

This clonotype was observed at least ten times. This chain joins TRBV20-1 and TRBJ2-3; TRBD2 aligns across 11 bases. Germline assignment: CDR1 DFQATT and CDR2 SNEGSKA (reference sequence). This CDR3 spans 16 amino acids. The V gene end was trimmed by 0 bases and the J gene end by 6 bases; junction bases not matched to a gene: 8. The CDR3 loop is CSARDVLTSGTDTQYF. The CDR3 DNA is TGCAGTGCTAGAGATGTCCTGACTAGCGGGACTGATACGCAGTATTTT.

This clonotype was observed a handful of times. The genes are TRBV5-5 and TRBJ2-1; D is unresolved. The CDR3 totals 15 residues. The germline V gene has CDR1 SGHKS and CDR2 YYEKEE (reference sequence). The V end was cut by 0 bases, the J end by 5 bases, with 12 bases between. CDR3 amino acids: CASSLDWRINNEQFF. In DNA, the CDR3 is TGTGCCAGCAGCTTGGACTGGAGAATTAACAATGAGCAGTTCTTC.

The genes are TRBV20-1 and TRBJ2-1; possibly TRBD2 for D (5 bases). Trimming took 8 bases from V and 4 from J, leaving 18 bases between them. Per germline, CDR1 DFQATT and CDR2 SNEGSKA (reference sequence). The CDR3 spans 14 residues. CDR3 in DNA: TGCAGTAGCCCCCCGGGATCAAAATACAATGAGCAGTTCTTC. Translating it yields CSSPPGSKYNEQFF.

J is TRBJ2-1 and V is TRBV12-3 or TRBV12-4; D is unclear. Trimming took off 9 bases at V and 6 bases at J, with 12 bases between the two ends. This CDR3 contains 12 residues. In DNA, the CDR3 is TGTGCCAGTGGATCTCTTTCCAATGAGCAGTTCTTC. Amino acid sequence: CASGSLSNEQFF.

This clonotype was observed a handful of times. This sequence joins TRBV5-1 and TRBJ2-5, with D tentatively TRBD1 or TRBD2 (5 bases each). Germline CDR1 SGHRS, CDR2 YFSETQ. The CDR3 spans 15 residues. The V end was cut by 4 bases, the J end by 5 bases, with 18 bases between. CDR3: CASSDTGTPTETQYF. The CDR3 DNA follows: TGCGCCAGCAGCGACACCGGGACCCCGACCGAGACCCAGTACTTC.

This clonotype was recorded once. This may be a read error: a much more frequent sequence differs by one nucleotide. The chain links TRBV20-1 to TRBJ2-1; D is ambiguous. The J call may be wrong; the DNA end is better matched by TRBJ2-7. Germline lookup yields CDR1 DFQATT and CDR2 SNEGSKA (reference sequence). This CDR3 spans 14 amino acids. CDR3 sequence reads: CSAPLGRSYNEQYF. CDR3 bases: TGCAGTGCTCCGCTAGGACGGAGTTACAATGAGCAGTACTTC.

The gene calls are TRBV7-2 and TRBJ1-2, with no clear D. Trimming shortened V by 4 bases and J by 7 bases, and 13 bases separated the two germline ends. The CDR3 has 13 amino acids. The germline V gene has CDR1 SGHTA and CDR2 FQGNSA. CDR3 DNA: TGTGCCAGCAGCTCCGTTAATTTCCCTGGCTACACCTTC. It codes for CASSSVNFPGYTF.

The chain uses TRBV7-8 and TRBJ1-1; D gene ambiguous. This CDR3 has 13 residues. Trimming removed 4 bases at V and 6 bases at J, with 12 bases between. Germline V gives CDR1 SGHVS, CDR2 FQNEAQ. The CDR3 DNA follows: TGTGCCAGCAGCTCGACCACCAGGCCTGAAGCTTTCTTT. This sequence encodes CASSSTTRPEAFF.

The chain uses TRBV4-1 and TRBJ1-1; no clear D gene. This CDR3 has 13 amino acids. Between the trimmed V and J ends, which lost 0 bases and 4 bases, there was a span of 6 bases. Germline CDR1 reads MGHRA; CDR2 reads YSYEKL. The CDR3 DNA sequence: TGCGCCAGCAGCCAAGATCAAGGCACTGAAGCTTTCTTT. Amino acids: CASSQDQGTEAFF.

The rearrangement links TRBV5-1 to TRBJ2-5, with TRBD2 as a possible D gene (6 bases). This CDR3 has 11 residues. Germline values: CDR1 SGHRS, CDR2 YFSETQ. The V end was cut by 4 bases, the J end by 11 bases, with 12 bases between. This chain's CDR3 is CASSPGGLQYF. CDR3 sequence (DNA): TGCGCCAGCAGCCCCGGGGGTCTTCAGTACTTC.

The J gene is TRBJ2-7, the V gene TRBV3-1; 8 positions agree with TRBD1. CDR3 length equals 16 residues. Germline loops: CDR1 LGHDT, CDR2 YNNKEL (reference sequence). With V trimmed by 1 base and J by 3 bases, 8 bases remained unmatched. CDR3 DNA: TGTGCCAGCAGCCAAGTTGGGACAGGCCGCGTCTACGAGCAGTACTTC. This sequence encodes CASSQVGTGRVYEQYF.